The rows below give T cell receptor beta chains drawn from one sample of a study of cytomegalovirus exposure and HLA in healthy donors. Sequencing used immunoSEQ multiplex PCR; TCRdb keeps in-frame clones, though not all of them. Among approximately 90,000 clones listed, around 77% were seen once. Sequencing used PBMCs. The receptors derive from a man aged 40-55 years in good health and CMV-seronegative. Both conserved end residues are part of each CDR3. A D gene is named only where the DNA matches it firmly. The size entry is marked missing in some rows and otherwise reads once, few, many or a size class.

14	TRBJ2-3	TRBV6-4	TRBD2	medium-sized	CASSGTSGTDTQYF	TGTGCCAGCAGTGGGACTAGCGGCACAGATACGCAGTATTTT
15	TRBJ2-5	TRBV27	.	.	CASRAVGPEGETQYF	TGTGCCAGCAGAGCAGTCGGACCAGAGGGAGAGACCCAGTACTTC
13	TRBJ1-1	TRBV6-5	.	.	CATLPNRGTEAFF	TGTGCCACCCTTCCAAATCGAGGTACTGAAGCTTTCTTT
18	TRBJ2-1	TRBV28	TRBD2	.	CASSLPESLAGVSNEQFF	TGTGCCAGCAGTTTACCCGAAAGTCTAGCGGGGGTTAGCAATGAGCAGTTCTTC
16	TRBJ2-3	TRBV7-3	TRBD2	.	CASSSTGGTSTDTQYF	TGTGCCAGCAGCTCCACGGGGGGGACTAGCACAGATACGCAGTATTTT
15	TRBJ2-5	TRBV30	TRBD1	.	CALAGTGQWGETQYF	TGTGCCTTAGCCGGGACAGGGCAATGGGGGGAGACCCAGTACTTC
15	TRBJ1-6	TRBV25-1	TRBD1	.	CASSESGGKNSPLHF	TGTGCCAGCAGTGAGTCAGGGGGGAAAAATTCACCCCTCCACTTT
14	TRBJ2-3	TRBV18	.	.	CASSPIVSTDTQYF	TGTGCCAGCTCTCCGATAGTGAGCACAGATACGCAGTATTTT
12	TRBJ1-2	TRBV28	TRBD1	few	CASSSDRVGYTF	TGTGCCAGCAGTTCGGACAGGGTCGGCTACACCTTC
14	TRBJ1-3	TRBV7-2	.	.	CASSLGQAGNTIYF	TGTGCCAGCAGCTTAGGGCAGGCGGGGAACACCATATATTTT
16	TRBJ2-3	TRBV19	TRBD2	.	CASSTHGAGRGDTQYF	TGTGCCAGTAGTACCCACGGGGCAGGGAGGGGAGATACGCAGTATTTT
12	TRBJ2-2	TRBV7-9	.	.	CASSLLAGELFF	TGTGCCAGCAGCTTACTAGCCGGGGAGCTGTTTTTT
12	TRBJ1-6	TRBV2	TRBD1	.	CASSDRDSPLHF	TGTGCCAGCAGCGACAGGGATTCACCCCTCCACTTT
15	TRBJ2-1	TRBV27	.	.	CASRIRGDSYNEQFF	TGTGCCAGCAGGATCAGGGGTGATTCATACAATGAGCAGTTCTTC
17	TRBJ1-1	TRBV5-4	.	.	CASSSRKGTYMNTEAFF	TGTGCCAGCAGCTCCAGGAAGGGGACTTACATGAACACTGAAGCTTTCTTT
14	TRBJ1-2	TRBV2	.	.	CASREDSSNYGYTF	TGTGCCAGCAGGGAGGACAGTTCTAACTATGGCTACACCTTC
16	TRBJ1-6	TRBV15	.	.	CATSSGLAGGNSPLHF	TGTGCCACCAGCAGTGGATTGGCCGGGGGTAATTCACCCCTCCACTTT
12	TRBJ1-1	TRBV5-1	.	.	CASSSWDSEAFF	TGCGCCAGCAGCAGCTGGGACTCTGAAGCTTTCTTT
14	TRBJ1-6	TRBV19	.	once	CASSISGVGSPLHF	TGTGCCAGTAGTATCTCAGGGGTGGGTTCACCCCTCCACTTT
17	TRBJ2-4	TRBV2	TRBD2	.	CASSGRLAGEGWNIQYF	TGTGCCAGCAGCGGGCGACTAGCGGGAGAAGGTTGGAACATTCAGTACTTC
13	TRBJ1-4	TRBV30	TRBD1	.	CAWKGTGGVKLFF	TGTGCCTGGAAAGGGACAGGGGGTGTAAAACTGTTTTTT